The rows below give T cell receptor beta chains drawn from one sample of a study of T cell repertoires in cytomegalovirus infection. Antigens of these TCRs are unknown. TCRdb analysed the reads with MiXCR anew, one entry per CDR3 protein. The profile shows 650,000 to 900,000 distinct CDR3 sequences, about 33% of them singletons. The material sequenced was cultured CD8+ T cells from PBMCs, taken from culture after CMV antigen stimulation. These receptors were taken from a human donor in good health (CMV status not recorded). Some clones in this sample may be carry-over from other donors' samples. Each CDR3 is given with its conserved first and last residue. D genes are given only for firm matches. Not all rows give a size; the values are once, few, many and, for expanded clones, a class.

>TRBV4-2|NA|TRBJ1-5|TRBD1
TGTGCCAGCAGCCAAGAAGGAGGGACAGCCACGTGGCTAGGGACCCAGCATTTT
CASSQEGGTATWLGTQHF
>TRBV9|NA|TRBJ2-1|TRBD1
TGTGCCAGCAGCTTGACAGGGGGCAAAATAGATGAGCAGTTCTTC
CASSLTGGKIDEQFF
>TRBV7-2|NA|TRBJ1-4|NA
TGTGCCAGCAGCATAAACAGGGTAGCTAATGAAAAACTGTTTTTT
CASSINRVANEKLFF
>TRBV7-9|few|TRBJ2-1|NA
TGTGCCAGCAGCTTACAGGGGGGGGTATACAATGAGCAGTTCTTC
CASSLQGGVYNEQFF
>TRBV7-9|NA|TRBJ2-1|TRBD1
TGTGCCAGCAGCGAGACAGGGGTGCTATACAATGAGCAGTTCTTC
CASSETGVLYNEQFF
>TRBV28|few|TRBJ1-1|NA
TGTGCCAGCAGTTTTTTGAGGAGGAACACTGAAGCTTTCTTT
CASSFLRRNTEAFF
>TRBV2|NA|TRBJ2-5|NA
TGTGTCAGCAGGACAGAAAAGTTCCGGACCCAGTACTTC
CVSRTEKFRTQYF
>TRBV2|few|TRBJ2-1|TRBD1
TGTGCCAGCAGTGACAGGGACAGGGGGCAATGGTCCTACAATGAGCAGTTCTTC
CASSDRDRGQWSYNEQFF
>TRBV7-6|few|TRBJ1-5|NA
TGTGCCAGCAGCAATGATACCAATAGCAATCAGCCCCAGCATTTT
CASSNDTNSNQPQHF
>TRBV7-6|NA|TRBJ2-1|TRBD2
TGTGCTAGCAGCCCCGGACTAGCGGGGGCCCGGACCTACAATGAGCAGTTCTTC
CASSPGLAGARTYNEQFF
>TRBV4-3|NA|TRBJ2-1|NA
TGCGCCAGCAGCAAACGGACTAACAATCTCAATGAGCAGTTCTTC
CASSKRTNNLNEQFF
>TRBV29-1|NA|TRBJ2-1|NA
TGCAGCGTTGAAAACGGCCACAGTGAGCAGTTCTTC
CSVENGHSEQFF
>TRBV10-3|NA|TRBJ2-7|NA
TGTGCCATCAGGACCGGGGAGGCCGAGCAGTACTTC
CAIRTGEAEQYF
>TRBV5-8|few|TRBJ1-5|TRBD1
TGTGCCAGCAGCTATGGGACAGGGGTCAGCAATCAGCCCCAGCATTTT
CASSYGTGVSNQPQHF
>TRBV20-1|NA|TRBJ2-4|TRBD2
TGCAGTGCTAGAGGTTGGGGACTAGCGGGGATAGCCAAAAACATTCAGTACTTC
CSARGWGLAGIAKNIQYF
>TRBV7-8|few|TRBJ1-5|TRBD1
TGTGCCAGCAGCAAGACAGGGGAGCCCCAGCATTTT
CASSKTGEPQHF
>TRBV6-2/TRBV6-3|NA|TRBJ2-3|NA
TGTGCCAGCAGTTACTCCGGGGGGCATATAGATACGCAGTATTTT
CASSYSGGHIDTQYF
>TRBV7-9|few|TRBJ1-1|TRBD1
TGTGCCAGCACGTACAGGGGCACTGAAGCTTTCTTT
CASTYRGTEAFF
>TRBV9|NA|TRBJ1-2|NA
TGTGCCAGCTGTTGTGTGGGAGCCTATGGCTACACCTTC
CASCCVGAYGYTF
>TRBV7-9|NA|TRBJ1-5|NA
TGTGCCAGCAGCTTAATGAATAGCAATCAGCCCCAGCATTTT
CASSLMNSNQPQHF
>TRBV2|NA|TRBJ2-7|NA
TGTGCCAGCAAGGGGAACGAGCAGTACTTC
CASKGNEQYF
>TRBV28|NA|TRBJ1-1|TRBD1
TGTGCCAGCGGGACAGTTAGAAACACTGAAGCTTTCTTT
CASGTVRNTEAFF
>TRBV7-7|many|TRBJ2-6|TRBD1
TGTGCTAGCAGCTTCGGGACAGGGGCTGGGGCCAACGTCCTGACTTTC
CASSFGTGAGANVLTF
>TRBV24-1|NA|TRBJ2-1|TRBD1
TGTGCCACCAGTGATGGCTTTGACAGGGGGAAAAGGGATGAGCAGTTCTTC
CATSDGFDRGKRDEQFF
>TRBV3-1|NA|TRBJ1-2|NA
TGTGCCAGCAGCCAGGGGCTCAAAGGGAACTATGGCTACACCTTC
CASSQGLKGNYGYTF
>TRBV5-5|few|TRBJ1-1|TRBD1
TGTGCCAGCAGCGGTGACAGGGGGTTGAACACTGAAGCTTTCTTT
CASSGDRGLNTEAFF
>TRBV4-1|few|TRBJ1-1|TRBD1
TGCGCCAGCAGCCAGGCTGGACAGGCGCTGAACACTGAAGCTTTCTTT
CASSQAGQALNTEAFF
>TRBV19|many|TRBJ2-3|NA
TGTGCCAGCAGACTAGGAGATACGCAGTATTTT
CASRLGDTQYF
>TRBV5-6|NA|TRBJ2-1|NA
TGTGCCAGCAGCCACCTTGGATTGTCAGGGGCGACCAATGAGCAGTTCTTC
CASSHLGLSGATNEQFF
>TRBV11-1|NA|TRBJ1-2|NA
TGTGCCAGCAGCTTAGATAACTGGTATGGCTACACCTTC
CASSLDNWYGYTF
>TRBV28|NA|TRBJ1-3|TRBD1
TGTGCCAGCAGTTTAGAGGGGGCGCCCCGAAACACCATATATTTT
CASSLEGAPRNTIYF
>TRBV2|NA|TRBJ2-6|NA
TGTGCCTGCGACACAGGGTATCAGTCTGGGGCCAACGTCCTGACTTTC
CACDTGYQSGANVLTF
>TRBV28|NA|TRBJ2-2|NA
TGTGCCACCCGCGACAAAGGGCTTGGCGGGGAGCTGTTTTTT
CATRDKGLGGELFF
>TRBV7-9|few|TRBJ2-3|NA
TGTGCCGTCCGGGACTTAAGGCAGTATTTT
CAVRDLRQYF
>TRBV7-9|many|TRBJ1-2|NA
TGTGCCAGCAGCTTAGGAGTTACGAACTATGGCTACACCTTC
CASSLGVTNYGYTF
>TRBV7-6|NA|TRBJ2-1|NA
TGTGCCAGCAGCTTAGATCCTTTATCGGGGGGCCGGGGTGAGCAGTTCTTC
CASSLDPLSGGRGEQFF
>TRBV27|few|TRBJ2-2|NA
TGTGCCAGCAGTTTGGCAGGGGGGGGCGGGGAGCTGTTTTTT
CASSLAGGGGELFF
>TRBV7-8|many|TRBJ2-7|NA
TGTGCCAGCAGCACGACAGTTAATTCCTACGAGCAGTACTTC
CASSTTVNSYEQYF
>TRBV7-6|few|TRBJ2-3|NA
TGTGCCAGCACCTCAAGGGGGAGCACAGATACGCAGTATTTT
CASTSRGSTDTQYF
>TRBV24-1|NA|TRBJ2-1|TRBD2
TGTGCCACCAGTCAGGGACTAGCTACAGAGCAGTTCTTC
CATSQGLATEQFF
>TRBV6-5|NA|TRBJ2-2|NA
TGTGCCACCCTTAGGGGGGGTAGCACCGGGGAGCTGTTTTTT
CATLRGGSTGELFF
>TRBV25-1|few|TRBJ2-7|NA
TGTGCCAGCAGTGAATCCCGGGGGGCAGACGAGCAGTACTTC
CASSESRGADEQYF
>TRBV6-4|NA|TRBJ2-1|NA
TGTGCCAGCAGTGACCTTACCAATGAGCAGTTCTTC
CASSDLTNEQFF
>TRBV27|NA|TRBJ1-6|NA
TGTGCCAGCGCTAGGTCAGGGGCGGGCTATAATTCACCCCTCCACTTT
CASARSGAGYNSPLHF
>TRBV19|NA|TRBJ1-1|TRBD1
TGTGCCAGTAGTAACAGGGGGCGCTTGGTGGGCACTGAAGCTTTCTTT
CASSNRGRLVGTEAFF
>TRBV7-6|NA|TRBJ1-1|NA
TGTGCCAGCAGCTTACGAGGGCGGACGACAGGCCTGAACACTGAAGCTTTCTTT
CASSLRGRTTGLNTEAFF
>TRBV7-3|NA|TRBJ2-5|TRBD2
TGTGCCAGCAGCTCCTGGACTAGCGGACCCAACCAAGAGACCCAGTACTTC
CASSSWTSGPNQETQYF
>TRBV7-6|NA|TRBJ1-1|TRBD1
TGTGCCAGCAGCTTAGGGACAGGGGTTAGCGCTGAAGCTTTCTTT
CASSLGTGVSAEAFF
>TRBV27|few|TRBJ1-1|NA
TGTGCCAGCAGTCCTTACGAGGGGATTGAAGCTTTCTTT
CASSPYEGIEAFF
>TRBV28|NA|TRBJ1-3|NA
TGTGCCAGCAGTTTCCCGGACGGAAGCTTCTCTGGAAACACCATATATTTT
CASSFPDGSFSGNTIYF
>TRBV27|NA|TRBJ2-5|TRBD2
TGTGCCAGCAGTTTAGATGGGGCTAACGGGGGGGCTGGGGAGACCCAGTACTTC
CASSLDGANGGAGETQYF
>TRBV11-2|NA|TRBJ2-5|NA
TGTGCCAGCAGCCTCCGGGACGGCGGAGGTCGGACCCAGTACTTC
CASSLRDGGGRTQYF
>TRBV7-2|many|TRBJ2-1|TRBD2
TGTGCCAGCAAGCTAAGGACTAGCGGGGGGGTGAGGAATGAGCAGTTCTTC
CASKLRTSGGVRNEQFF
>TRBV10-2|few|TRBJ2-7|NA
TGCGCCAGCAGTGGGCTGGGGGTTCTCCACTACGAGCAGTACTTC
CASSGLGVLHYEQYF